A single sample is the source of the 24 T cell receptor beta chains below, sequenced in a study of blood T cell repertoires in COVID-19. TCRdb's table, derived via immunoSEQ multiplex PCR, lists solely in-frame clones and lacks some. The profile shows fewer than 60,000 clones, over 90% of them singletons. Source material: peripheral blood. The receptors come from a man between 60 and 75 years old with COVID-19, enrolled during active disease.

This chain uses TRBV7-3 with TRBJ2-5; D remains unclear. The ends were cut back, 3 bases at V and 2 bases at J, with 7 bases in the middle. Germline loops: CDR1 SGHTA, CDR2 FQGTGA. The CDR3 runs 13 residues. The CDR3 DNA reads as TGTGCCAGCAGCTTTGGGCCGCAAGAGACCCAGTACTTC. Translating gives CASSFGPQETQYF.

V usage is TRBV6-5 and J usage is TRBJ2-7, with D possibly TRBD2 on 6 matching bases. Germline V lookup: CDR1 MNHEY, CDR2 SVGAGI. This CDR3 is built from 15 residues. V was cut by 0 bases and J by 5 bases, with 14 bases left in between. CDR3 nucleotide sequence: TGTGCCAGCAGTTACTCGGCTGGGAGGCAAGACGAGCAGTACTTC. Translated: CASSYSAGRQDEQYF.

The V and J genes are TRBV10-3 and TRBJ2-3, with D tentatively TRBD1 (6 bases). The CDR3 is 16 residues long. CDR1 ENHRY and CDR2 SYGVKD come from the germline V gene. Deletions cut 0 bases from V and 0 bases from J, with 10 bases between. CDR3 sequence reads: CAISESGQLSTDTQYF. The CDR3 coding sequence is TGTGCCATCAGTGAGTCCGGACAGTTAAGCACAGATACGCAGTATTTT.

The chain couples TRBV2 to TRBJ1-3; weak D call: TRBD1 (6 bases). CDR3 length: 15 residues. Deletions cut 3 bases from V and 4 bases from J, with 13 bases between. Germline V gene data show CDR1 as SNHLY and CDR2 as FYNNEI. Here the CDR3 DNA reads TGTGCCAGCAGTGACCAGGGGCTCCGGGGAAACACCATATATTTT. It is translated as CASSDQGLRGNTIYF.

The V gene is TRBV5-1, the J gene TRBJ2-2; TRBD2 matches at 8 bases. V trimming: 3 bases; J trimming: 0 bases; junction bases outside the gene matches: 7. The CDR3 covers 17 residues. The germline gives CDR1 SGHRS, CDR2 YFSETQ. This CDR3 is CASSSPPGLANTGELFF. In DNA, the CDR3 is TGCGCCAGCAGCTCTCCTCCGGGACTAGCGAACACCGGGGAGCTGTTTTTT.

The chain is built from TRBV30 and TRBJ1-4; 7 bases map to TRBD1. J lost 8 bases, V lost 1 base, and 7 bases had no gene match. CDR3 length: 14 amino acids. Germline V lookup: CDR1 GTSNPN, CDR2 SVGIG (reference sequence). CDR3 nucleotides: TGTGCCTGGAGTGAAGAGGGGGCGCGGGAAAAACTGTTTTTT. Protein sequence: CAWSEEGAREKLFF.

J is TRBJ1-2 and V is TRBV5-4; TRBD1 matches 8 bases. CDR1 is SGHNT and CDR2 is YYREEE in the germline V gene (reference sequence). This CDR3 region has 13 residues. J lost 8 bases, V lost 4 bases, and 7 bases had no gene match. CDR3 residues: CASSADRGWGYTF. The CDR3 bases are TGTGCCAGCAGCGCTGACAGGGGATGGGGCTACACCTTC.

The chain is built from TRBV9 and TRBJ2-2, with no clear D. V lost 8 bases to trimming and J lost 0 bases, with 8 bases between them. This CDR3 comprises 13 residues. Germline V gives CDR1 SGDLS, CDR2 YYNGEE. The CDR3 region is CASTTANTGELFF. CDR3 coding DNA: TGTGCCAGTACTACCGCGAACACCGGGGAGCTGTTTTTT.

A single count supports this clone. This rearrangement joins TRBV28 to TRBJ2-2; TRBD1 is a possible D gene (6 bases). In germline, CDR1 is MDHEN, CDR2 SYDVKM. V was pared by 4 bases and J by 7 bases, with 16 bases between. The CDR3 totals 15 residues. The CDR3 is CASSSRQVSIGELFF. The CDR3 nucleotides read TGTGCCAGCAGTTCGCGACAGGTCTCTATCGGGGAGCTGTTTTTT.

This chain links TRBV29-1 with TRBJ2-3; possible D gene TRBD2, 5 bases. This CDR3 has 14 residues. Deletions cut 7 bases from V and 5 bases from J, with 19 bases between. The V gene's germline CDR1 is SQVTM and CDR2 ANQGSEA. Here the CDR3 reads CSAPRAYAGDTQYF. The CDR3 DNA follows: TGCAGCGCCCCAAGGGCTTATGCGGGAGATACGCAGTATTTT.

V and J are TRBV12-5 and TRBJ1-2; 8 positions agree with TRBD1. The CDR3 length is 14 residues. Germline loops: CDR1 LGHNT, CDR2 FRNRAP. The J segment lost 6 bases and the V segment lost 7 bases, leaving 10 bases of the junction unmatched. The CDR3 loop reads CASALGQAEDGYTF. The CDR3 region has the DNA TGTGCTAGTGCCCTGGGACAGGCGGAGGATGGCTACACCTTC.

The V and J genes are TRBV6-5 and TRBJ2-7, with D possibly being TRBD1 (5 bases). Looked up from germline, CDR1 is MNHEY and CDR2 is SVGAGI. CDR3 length: 13 residues. V lost 6 bases and J lost 3, with 12 bases in between. CDR3 sequence (DNA): TGTGCCAGCAGGGGGCCCTCGATCTACGAGCAGTACTTC. Protein: CASRGPSIYEQYF.

The chain carries TRBV27 and TRBJ2-2; perhaps TRBD2 as D (5 bases). Germline V lookup: CDR1 MNHEY, CDR2 SMNVEV (reference sequence). V lost 1 base to trimming and J lost 7 bases, with 13 bases between them. The CDR3 spans 15 residues. The CDR3 bases are TGTGCCAGCAGTTTATTCTCCTCCGGAGGCGGGGAGCTGTTTTTT. Its translation: CASSLFSSGGGELFF.

The chain joins TRBV5-4 to TRBJ1-1; D unresolved. The V end lost 3 bases, the J end lost 3 bases, and 15 bases lay between the germline ends. The germline V gene encodes CDR1 SGHNT and CDR2 YYREEE (reference sequence). The CDR3 is 15 amino acids. CDR3 in amino acids: CASSSLGLTDTEAFF. The CDR3 DNA follows: TGTGCCAGCAGCTCGCTAGGCTTAACGGACACTGAAGCTTTCTTT.

The chain joins TRBV6-6 to TRBJ1-1; D remains unclear. This CDR3 is built from 12 residues. Germline CDR1 reads MNHNY; CDR2 reads SVGAGI (reference sequence). The germline V and J ends were trimmed by 2 bases and 4 bases, with 5 bases remaining between them. CDR3 loop: CASSYSLTEAFF. The CDR3 nucleotides are TGTGCCAGCAGTTACAGCCTCACTGAAGCTTTCTTT.

The chain uses TRBV4-1 and TRBJ2-7, with D perhaps matching TRBD1 (6 bases). The germline V and J ends were trimmed by 0 bases and 3 bases, with 9 bases remaining between them. From germline, CDR1 is MGHRA and CDR2 YSYEKL. This CDR3 has 14 amino acids. CDR3 sequence reads: CASSQDRTDYEQYF. The CDR3 region has the DNA TGCGCCAGCAGCCAAGATCGGACAGACTACGAGCAGTACTTC.

The rearrangement joins TRBV6-6 to TRBJ1-6; the D gene is possibly TRBD1 (5 bases). Germline lookup yields CDR1 MNHNY and CDR2 SVGAGI (reference sequence). Trimming took 5 bases from V and 9 from J, leaving 14 bases between them. The CDR3 has 14 amino acids. CDR3 sequence: CASSPSRVRSPLHF. CDR3 sequence (DNA): TGTGCCAGCAGTCCGAGCAGGGTACGTTCACCCCTCCACTTT.

The J gene is TRBJ1-5, the V gene TRBV5-4; 8 bases are shared with TRBD1. The V gene end was trimmed by 4 bases and the J gene end by 3 bases; junction bases not matched to a gene: 6. Germline loops: CDR1 SGHNT, CDR2 YYREEE (reference sequence). This CDR3 has 15 residues. CDR3 DNA: TGTGCCAGCAGCCTTGACAGGGGCTCCAATCAGCCCCAGCATTTT. Its translation: CASSLDRGSNQPQHF.

V gene TRBV14 combines with J gene TRBJ2-7; no clear D. V was pared by 1 base and J by 2 bases, with 12 bases between. In germline, CDR1 is SGHDN, CDR2 FVKESK. This CDR3 contains 15 residues. CDR3 DNA sequence: TGTGCCAGCAGCCAAGGCACAGCCCCCACCTACGAGCAGTACTTC. As protein: CASSQGTAPTYEQYF.

V usage is TRBV20-1 and J usage is TRBJ1-1; D remains unclear. This CDR3 comprises 11 residues. V shed 3 bases and J shed 4 bases, with 6 bases lying between them. CDR1 and CDR2 from the germline V gene are DFQATT and SNEGSKA (reference sequence). CDR3 nucleotides: TGCAGTGCTAGGGCCACCACTGAAGCTTTCTTT. Protein product: CSARATTEAFF.

This rearrangement joins TRBV9 to TRBJ2-1; 10 nucleotides line up with TRBD2. With 4 bases clipped from V and 7 bases from J, the junction kept 14 bases outside the gene matches. The CDR3 runs to 17 residues. Germline-derived CDR1 and CDR2 are SGDLS and YYNGEE. This CDR3 is CASSTYPGTSVVNEQFF. Here the CDR3 DNA reads TGTGCCAGCAGCACCTATCCCGGGACTAGCGTAGTTAATGAGCAGTTCTTC.

V usage is TRBV14 and J usage is TRBJ2-7; no firm D call. The CDR3 has 12 residues. V shed 4 bases and J shed 6 bases, with 10 bases lying between them. CDR1 and CDR2 (germline): SGHDN, FVKESK. CDR3 sequence (DNA): TGTGCCAGCAGCCCCCCTCACGGCGAGCAGTACTTC. This sequence encodes CASSPPHGEQYF.

The J gene is TRBJ2-2, the V gene TRBV18; D unclear. Germline assignment: CDR1 KGHSH and CDR2 LQKENI. V was shortened by 4 bases and J by 0 bases, with 12 bases between the two germline ends. The length of the CDR3 is 16 residues. The CDR3 bases are TGTGCCAGCTCACTTGACACCCGTACGAACACCGGGGAGCTGTTTTTT. It specifies CASSLDTRTNTGELFF.

This clone has only one observation. The CDR3 nucleotides read TGTGCCAGCAGCTTAAGGACAGGGGGGTCCACTGAAGCTTTCTTT. This translates into CASSLRTGGSTEAFF. The chain couples TRBV7-9 to TRBJ1-1; TRBD1 aligns across 10 bases. CDR1 and CDR2 from the germline V gene are SEHNR and FQNEAQ (reference sequence). This CDR3 comprises 15 residues. Unmatched junction bases numbered 4, after V lost 2 bases and J lost 4 bases.